The rows below give T cell receptor beta chains drawn from one sample of a study of control samples from healthy donors and cancer patients. The protocol was immunoSEQ multiplex PCR, while the TCRdb copy is restricted to in-frame clones and leaves out a portion. This sample has tens of thousands of clones; around 84% occur once, and the top ten carry about 15%. Sequencing input: blood. These receptors all stem from a man aged 45-65 years in good health. The CDR3 runs from the conserved cysteine through the conserved F or W. Fields, in order: CDR3 protein, CDR3 DNA, D gene, V gene, clone size, J gene. The D gene is left open where the match is weak. Not all rows give a size; the values are once, few, many and, for expanded clones, a class.

CDR3aa: CAIRAGGGGTDTQYF
CDR3nt: TGTGCCATCAGGGCCGGGGGGGGCGGCACAGATACGCAGTATTTT
d_gene: TRBD2
v_gene: TRBV10-3
abundance: few
j_gene: TRBJ2-3

CDR3aa: CASSPRTGLGYTEAFF
CDR3nt: TGTGCCAGCAGCCCACGGACAGGGCTAGGGTACACTGAAGCTTTCTTT
d_gene: TRBD1
v_gene: TRBV11-3
abundance: .
j_gene: TRBJ1-1

CDR3aa: CASSQDGGASNTIYF
CDR3nt: TGTGCCAGCAGCCAAGATGGGGGAGCGAGCAACACCATATATTTT
d_gene: .
v_gene: TRBV4-2
abundance: .
j_gene: TRBJ1-3

CDR3aa: CATSEGGMSTDTQYF
CDR3nt: TGTGCCACCAGTGAGGGGGGGATGAGCACAGATACGCAGTATTTT
d_gene: TRBD2
v_gene: TRBV24-1
abundance: .
j_gene: TRBJ2-3

CDR3aa: CAWNLQGGNQPQHF
CDR3nt: TGTGCCTGGAACTTACAGGGTGGCAATCAGCCCCAGCATTTT
d_gene: .
v_gene: TRBV30
abundance: .
j_gene: TRBJ1-5

CDR3aa: CASSPPGTSGRREQYF
CDR3nt: TGTGCCAGCAGCCCTCCCGGGACTAGCGGGAGACGCGAGCAGTACTTC
d_gene: TRBD2
v_gene: TRBV6-2/TRBV6-3
abundance: .
j_gene: TRBJ2-7

CDR3aa: CASSPLGTQNTEAFF
CDR3nt: TGTGCCAGCAGCCCGCTCGGGACACAGAACACTGAAGCTTTCTTT
d_gene: .
v_gene: TRBV14
abundance: .
j_gene: TRBJ1-1

CDR3aa: CASSGQVDSGANVLTF
CDR3nt: TGTGCCAGCTCGGGACAGGTCGACTCTGGGGCCAACGTCCTGACTTTC
d_gene: TRBD1
v_gene: TRBV18
abundance: .
j_gene: TRBJ2-6

CDR3aa: CASSDIGTSGSSNEQFF
CDR3nt: TGTGCCAGCAGCGACATCGGGACTAGCGGGAGTAGCAATGAGCAGTTCTTC
d_gene: TRBD2
v_gene: TRBV7-3
abundance: few
j_gene: TRBJ2-1

CDR3aa: CASSTSHNEKLFF
CDR3nt: TGTGCCAGCAGTACAAGCCATAATGAAAAACTGTTTTTT
d_gene: .
v_gene: TRBV6-5
abundance: .
j_gene: TRBJ1-4

CDR3aa: CASSFRTGGDETQYF
CDR3nt: TGTGCCAGCAGCTTCCGGACAGGGGGGGATGAGACCCAGTACTTC
d_gene: TRBD1
v_gene: TRBV7-8
abundance: once
j_gene: TRBJ2-5

CDR3aa: CASRVQGLHNSPLHF
CDR3nt: TGTGCCAGCAGGGTACAGGGGCTTCATAATTCACCCCTCCACTTT
d_gene: TRBD1
v_gene: TRBV27
abundance: .
j_gene: TRBJ1-6

CDR3aa: CASSPGRRDTDTQYF
CDR3nt: TGTGCCAGCAGTCCAGGGCGTCGAGATACAGATACGCAGTATTTT
d_gene: .
v_gene: TRBV28
abundance: .
j_gene: TRBJ2-3